A selection of T cell receptor beta chains follows, all from one sample in a study of blood T cell repertoires in COVID-19. Using immunoSEQ multiplex PCR, the repertoire was profiled, and TCRdb retains in-frame clones only, with some absent. The table records 74,000 or so clones, nearly 90% of them present only once. The sample was peripheral blood. The source of these receptors is a man aged 45-65 years with active COVID-19. The CDR3 runs from the conserved cysteine through the conserved F or W. D genes are given only for firm matches. Some rows have no size entry. The others give once, few or many, or a class for an expanded clone.

d_call: -; clone_size: -; j_call: TRBJ1-5; v_call: TRBV30; cdr3_nt: TGTGCCTGGACGCTGGGGGGAGGAGGGGGCAATCAGCCCCAGCATTTT; cdr3_aa: CAWTLGGGGGNQPQHF
d_call: -; clone_size: -; j_call: TRBJ1-6; v_call: TRBV3-1/TRBV3-2; cdr3_nt: TGTGCCAGCAGCCAAGAAGGGCAGGGGAATTCACCCCTCCACTTT; cdr3_aa: CASSQEGQGNSPLHF
d_call: -; clone_size: -; j_call: TRBJ2-7; v_call: TRBV6-5; cdr3_nt: TGTGCCAGCAGTCCCTGGACTGGGACCTACGAGCAGTACTTC; cdr3_aa: CASSPWTGTYEQYF
d_call: -; clone_size: -; j_call: TRBJ1-1; v_call: TRBV5-1; cdr3_nt: TGCGCCAGCAGCTGGGGGGGACTGAACACTGAAGCTTTCTTT; cdr3_aa: CASSWGGLNTEAFF
d_call: TRBD1; clone_size: -; j_call: TRBJ1-2; v_call: TRBV30; cdr3_nt: TGTGCCTGTCTGACAGGGGTCTATGGCTACACCTTC; cdr3_aa: CACLTGVYGYTF
d_call: -; clone_size: -; j_call: TRBJ1-4; v_call: TRBV19; cdr3_nt: TGTGCCAGTAGTCTGACTGTGGGAGGGCCTTCTAAACTGTTTTTT; cdr3_aa: CASSLTVGGPSKLFF
d_call: TRBD2; clone_size: -; j_call: TRBJ2-3; v_call: TRBV19; cdr3_nt: TGTGCCAGTAGTATGTCGGGGGGGGGCCCAGATACGCAGTATTTT; cdr3_aa: CASSMSGGGPDTQYF
d_call: TRBD2; clone_size: -; j_call: TRBJ2-5; v_call: TRBV5-1; cdr3_nt: TGCGCCAGCAGCTTTGATCTAGCGGCGCACCAAGAGACCCAGTACTTC; cdr3_aa: CASSFDLAAHQETQYF
d_call: -; clone_size: once; j_call: TRBJ2-7; v_call: TRBV7-2; cdr3_nt: TGTGCCAGCAGCCTCCTTTACGAGCAGTACTTC; cdr3_aa: CASSLLYEQYF
d_call: TRBD1; clone_size: -; j_call: TRBJ2-1; v_call: TRBV20-1; cdr3_nt: TGCAGTGCTAGTACAGGGGTTATGGACAATGAGCAGTTCTTC; cdr3_aa: CSASTGVMDNEQFF
d_call: -; clone_size: -; j_call: TRBJ2-3; v_call: TRBV6-5; cdr3_nt: TGTGCCAGCAGTATCAGGGTCACAGATACGCAGTATTTT; cdr3_aa: CASSIRVTDTQYF
d_call: -; clone_size: -; j_call: TRBJ1-1; v_call: TRBV6-1; cdr3_nt: TGTGCCAGCAGTACCCAGGGGAGGGGAACTGAAGCTTTCTTT; cdr3_aa: CASSTQGRGTEAFF
d_call: TRBD1; clone_size: -; j_call: TRBJ2-1; v_call: TRBV5-6; cdr3_nt: TGTGCCAGCCGATCAGGTGGTGGACAGGGATGGGGCAATGAGCAGTTCTTC; cdr3_aa: CASRSGGGQGWGNEQFF
d_call: -; clone_size: -; j_call: TRBJ2-3; v_call: TRBV5-1; cdr3_nt: TGCGCCAGCAGCTTGGCCGCGATCACAGATACGCAGTATTTT; cdr3_aa: CASSLAAITDTQYF
d_call: -; clone_size: -; j_call: TRBJ2-5; v_call: TRBV5-1; cdr3_nt: TGCGCCAGCAGCCTTATAGGGACATCACAAGAGACCCAGTACTTC; cdr3_aa: CASSLIGTSQETQYF
d_call: -; clone_size: -; j_call: TRBJ2-1; v_call: TRBV20-1; cdr3_nt: TGCAGTGCTAGGGGCAGTGGGGAGCAGTTCTTC; cdr3_aa: CSARGSGEQFF
d_call: TRBD1; clone_size: -; j_call: TRBJ1-6; v_call: TRBV7-2; cdr3_nt: TGTGCCAGCAGCTTTTCACAGGGGGCGAGTAATTCACCCCTCCACTTT; cdr3_aa: CASSFSQGASNSPLHF
d_call: TRBD1; clone_size: -; j_call: TRBJ2-7; v_call: TRBV6-5; cdr3_nt: TGTGCCAGCAGTACCGACAGGGGAGCCTACGAGCAGTACTTC; cdr3_aa: CASSTDRGAYEQYF
d_call: -; clone_size: -; j_call: TRBJ2-3; v_call: TRBV7-8; cdr3_nt: TGTGCCAGCAGCTTAGGATACCCTCTAGCTGGAGATACGCAGTATTTT; cdr3_aa: CASSLGYPLAGDTQYF
d_call: TRBD2; clone_size: -; j_call: TRBJ2-1; v_call: TRBV10-1; cdr3_nt: TGCGCCAGCAGTGACTGGGGACTAGCGGGAGATACCTACAATGAGCAGTTCTTC; cdr3_aa: CASSDWGLAGDTYNEQFF
d_call: -; clone_size: -; j_call: TRBJ1-6; v_call: TRBV7-8; cdr3_nt: TGTGCCAGCAGCCTACTATTCGTGCAGGGCGCCAATTCACCCCTCCACTTT; cdr3_aa: CASSLLFVQGANSPLHF
d_call: -; clone_size: -; j_call: TRBJ2-1; v_call: TRBV4-1; cdr3_nt: TGCGCCAGCAGCCAAGCGGTTAGCGACAATGAGCAGTTCTTC; cdr3_aa: CASSQAVSDNEQFF
d_call: -; clone_size: -; j_call: TRBJ2-7; v_call: TRBV7-9; cdr3_nt: TGTGCCAGCAGCCCCGGGGCCTACGAGCAGTACTTC; cdr3_aa: CASSPGAYEQYF
d_call: TRBD1; clone_size: -; j_call: TRBJ1-5; v_call: TRBV10-2; cdr3_nt: TGCGCCAGCACCCCCGGACAGGTCCTTAGCAATCAGCCCCAGCATTTT; cdr3_aa: CASTPGQVLSNQPQHF